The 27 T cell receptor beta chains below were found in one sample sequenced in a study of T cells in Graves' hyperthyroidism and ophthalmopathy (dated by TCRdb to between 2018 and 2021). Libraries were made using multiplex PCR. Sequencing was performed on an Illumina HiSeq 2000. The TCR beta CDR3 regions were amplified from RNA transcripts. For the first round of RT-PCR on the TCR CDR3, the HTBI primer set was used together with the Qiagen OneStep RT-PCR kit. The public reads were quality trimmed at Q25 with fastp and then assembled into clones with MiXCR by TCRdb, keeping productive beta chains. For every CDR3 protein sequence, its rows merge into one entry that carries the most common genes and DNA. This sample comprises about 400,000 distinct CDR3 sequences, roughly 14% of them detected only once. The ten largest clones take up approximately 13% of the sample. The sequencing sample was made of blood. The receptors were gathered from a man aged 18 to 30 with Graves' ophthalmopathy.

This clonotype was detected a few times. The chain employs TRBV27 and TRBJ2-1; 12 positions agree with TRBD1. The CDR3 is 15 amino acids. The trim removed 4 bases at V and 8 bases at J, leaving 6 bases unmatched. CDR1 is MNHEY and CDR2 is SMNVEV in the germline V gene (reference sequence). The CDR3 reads CASSYRDRGPDEQFF. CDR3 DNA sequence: TGTGCCAGCAGTTACCGGGACAGGGGGCCTGATGAGCAGTTCTTC.

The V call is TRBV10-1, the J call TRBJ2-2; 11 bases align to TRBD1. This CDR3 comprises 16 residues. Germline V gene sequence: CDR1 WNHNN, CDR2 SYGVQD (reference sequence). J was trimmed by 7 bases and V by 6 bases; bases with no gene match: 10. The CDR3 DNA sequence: TGCGCCAGCAGGGCCGGGACAGGGGGGCTAAACGGGGAGCTGTTTTTT. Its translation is CASRAGTGGLNGELFF.

For the CDR3, the DNA is TGCAGTGCTAGATCCCCTAGCGGGAGTGACACCGGGGAGCTGTTTTTT. This translates into CSARSPSGSDTGELFF. This chain links TRBV20-1 with TRBJ2-2, with 10 bases identical to TRBD2. The CDR3 length is 16 residues. The trim removed 2 bases at V and 3 bases at J, leaving 6 bases unmatched. In germline, CDR1 is DFQATT, CDR2 SNEGSKA (reference sequence).

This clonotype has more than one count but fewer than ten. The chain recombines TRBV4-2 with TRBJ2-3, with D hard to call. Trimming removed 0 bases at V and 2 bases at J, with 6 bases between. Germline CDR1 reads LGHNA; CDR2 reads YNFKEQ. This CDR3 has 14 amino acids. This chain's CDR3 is CASSQETITDTQYF. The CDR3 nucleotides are TGTGCCAGCAGCCAAGAGACCATCACAGATACGCAGTATTTT.

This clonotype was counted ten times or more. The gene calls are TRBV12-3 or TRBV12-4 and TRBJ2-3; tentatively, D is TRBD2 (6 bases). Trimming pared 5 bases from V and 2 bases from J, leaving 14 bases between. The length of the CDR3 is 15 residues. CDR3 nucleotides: TGTGCCAGCAGTCCCGGACTATACTCCACAGATACGCAGTATTTT. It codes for CASSPGLYSTDTQYF.

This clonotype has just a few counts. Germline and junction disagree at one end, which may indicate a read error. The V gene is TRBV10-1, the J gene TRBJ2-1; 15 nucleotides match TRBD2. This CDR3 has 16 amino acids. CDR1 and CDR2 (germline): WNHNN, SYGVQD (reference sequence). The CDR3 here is CAGSDRTSGRAGEQFF. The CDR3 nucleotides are TGCGCCGGCAGTGACCGGACTAGCGGGAGGGCGGGTGAGCAGTTCTTC.

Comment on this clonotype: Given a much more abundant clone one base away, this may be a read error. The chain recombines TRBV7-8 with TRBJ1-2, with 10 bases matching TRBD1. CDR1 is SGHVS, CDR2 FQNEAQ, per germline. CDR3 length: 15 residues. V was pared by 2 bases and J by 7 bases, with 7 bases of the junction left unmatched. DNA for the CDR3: TGTGCCAGCAGCTTAATACAGACAGGGGGCCCTGGCTACACCTTC. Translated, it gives CASSLIQTGGPGYTF. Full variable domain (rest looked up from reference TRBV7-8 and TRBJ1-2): GAGVSQSPRYKVAKRGQDVALRCDPISGHVSLFWYQQALGQGPEFLTYFQNEAQLDKSGLPSDRFFAERPEGSVSTLKIQRTQQEDSAVYLCASSLIQTGGPGYTFGSGTRLTVV.

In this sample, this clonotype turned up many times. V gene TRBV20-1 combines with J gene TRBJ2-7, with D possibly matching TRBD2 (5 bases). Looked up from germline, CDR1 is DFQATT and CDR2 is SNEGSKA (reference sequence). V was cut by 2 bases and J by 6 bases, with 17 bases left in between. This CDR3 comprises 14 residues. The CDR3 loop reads CSARHRHERGEQYF. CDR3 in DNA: TGCAGTGCTAGACATCGGCACGAACGGGGCGAGCAGTACTTC.

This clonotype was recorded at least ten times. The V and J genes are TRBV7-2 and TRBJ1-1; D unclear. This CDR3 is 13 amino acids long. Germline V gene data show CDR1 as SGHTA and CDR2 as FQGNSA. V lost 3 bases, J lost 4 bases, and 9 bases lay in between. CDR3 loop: CASSFGVGTEAFF. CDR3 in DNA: TGTGCCAGCAGCTTTGGGGTGGGCACTGAAGCTTTCTTT.

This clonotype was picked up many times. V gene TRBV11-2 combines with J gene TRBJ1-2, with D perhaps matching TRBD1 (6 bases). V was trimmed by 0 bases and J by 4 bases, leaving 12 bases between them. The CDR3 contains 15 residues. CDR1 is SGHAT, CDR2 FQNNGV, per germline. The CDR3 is CASSLEGAGSYGYTF. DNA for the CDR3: TGTGCCAGCAGCTTAGAGGGGGCGGGTAGCTATGGCTACACCTTC.

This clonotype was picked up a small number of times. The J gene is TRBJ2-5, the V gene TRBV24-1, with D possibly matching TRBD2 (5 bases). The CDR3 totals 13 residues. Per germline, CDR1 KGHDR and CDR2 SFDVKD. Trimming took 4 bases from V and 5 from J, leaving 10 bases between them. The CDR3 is CATSEGVGETQYF. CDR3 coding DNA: TGTGCCACCAGTGAGGGAGTCGGGGAGACCCAGTACTTC.

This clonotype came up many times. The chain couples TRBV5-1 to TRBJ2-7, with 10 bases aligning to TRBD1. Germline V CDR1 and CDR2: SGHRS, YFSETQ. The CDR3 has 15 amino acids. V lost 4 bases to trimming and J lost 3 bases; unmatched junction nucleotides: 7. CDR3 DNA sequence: TGCGCCAGCAGCCAGGGACAGGGGATAGGCTACGAGCAGTACTTC. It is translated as CASSQGQGIGYEQYF.

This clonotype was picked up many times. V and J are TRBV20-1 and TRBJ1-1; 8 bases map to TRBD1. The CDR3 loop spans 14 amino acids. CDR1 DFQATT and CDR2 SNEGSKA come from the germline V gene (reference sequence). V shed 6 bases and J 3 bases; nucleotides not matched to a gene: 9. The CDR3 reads CSAKGQAGDTEAFF. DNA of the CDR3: TGCAGTGCAAAGGGACAGGCAGGAGACACTGAAGCTTTCTTT.

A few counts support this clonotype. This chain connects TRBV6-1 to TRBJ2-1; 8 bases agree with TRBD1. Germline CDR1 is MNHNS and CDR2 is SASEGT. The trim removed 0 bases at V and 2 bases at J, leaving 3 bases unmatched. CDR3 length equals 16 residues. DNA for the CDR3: TGTGCCAGCAGTGAAGCGGACAGGGTCCCCTACAATGAGCAGTTCTTC. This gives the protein CASSEADRVPYNEQFF.

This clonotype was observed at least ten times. The CDR3 DNA reads TGTGCCAGCAGTTCACCGACAGGGGAAAGCAATCAGCCCCAGCATTTT. It codes for CASSSPTGESNQPQHF. The V and J genes are TRBV28 and TRBJ1-5, with 8 bases matching TRBD1. The germline gives CDR1 MDHEN, CDR2 SYDVKM. The CDR3 length is 16 residues. Trimming took 4 bases from V and 1 from J; bases not matched to a gene: 6.

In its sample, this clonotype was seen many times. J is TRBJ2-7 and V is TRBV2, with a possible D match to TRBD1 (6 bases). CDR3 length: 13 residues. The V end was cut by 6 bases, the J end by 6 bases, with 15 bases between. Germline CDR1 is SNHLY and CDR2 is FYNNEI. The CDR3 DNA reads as TGTGCCAGCAGCGGTACAGGGTCGACCGAGCAGTACTTC. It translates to CASSGTGSTEQYF.

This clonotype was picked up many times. The CDR3 DNA follows: TGTGCCAGCTCACCCCCAGCCGCGCCAGATACGCAGTATTTT. Translating gives CASSPPAAPDTQYF. V gene TRBV18 combines with J gene TRBJ2-3, with D unclear. V was shortened by 3 bases and J by 4 bases, with 11 bases between the two germline ends. Looked up from germline, CDR1 is KGHSH and CDR2 is LQKENI. This CDR3 region has 14 residues.

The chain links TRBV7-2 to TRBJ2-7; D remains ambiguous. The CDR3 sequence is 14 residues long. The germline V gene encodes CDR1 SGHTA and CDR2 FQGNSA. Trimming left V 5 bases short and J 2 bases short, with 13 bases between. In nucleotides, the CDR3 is TGTGCCAGCAGCCCCCCCGGATTGACCTACGAGCAGTACTTC. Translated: CASSPPGLTYEQYF.

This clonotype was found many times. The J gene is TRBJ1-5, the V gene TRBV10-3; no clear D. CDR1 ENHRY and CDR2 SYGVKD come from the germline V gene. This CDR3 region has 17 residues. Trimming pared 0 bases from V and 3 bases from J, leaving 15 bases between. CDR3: CAISESGRLLPNQPQHF. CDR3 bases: TGTGCCATCAGTGAGTCGGGGAGGCTGCTCCCCAATCAGCCCCAGCATTTT.

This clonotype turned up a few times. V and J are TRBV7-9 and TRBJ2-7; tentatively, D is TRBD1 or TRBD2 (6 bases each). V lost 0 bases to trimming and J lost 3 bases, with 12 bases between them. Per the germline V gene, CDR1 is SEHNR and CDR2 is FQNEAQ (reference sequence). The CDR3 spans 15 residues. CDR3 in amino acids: CASSLAGGAVYEQYF. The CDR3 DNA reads TGTGCCAGCAGCTTAGCCGGGGGCGCCGTCTACGAGCAGTACTTC.

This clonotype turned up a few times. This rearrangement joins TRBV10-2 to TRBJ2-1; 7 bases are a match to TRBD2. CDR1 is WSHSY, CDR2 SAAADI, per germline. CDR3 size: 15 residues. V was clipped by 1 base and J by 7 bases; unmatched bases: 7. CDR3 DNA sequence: TGCGCCAGCAGTGAGTTTGGCGGGAGTTCTAATGAGCAGTTCTTC. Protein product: CASSEFGGSSNEQFF.

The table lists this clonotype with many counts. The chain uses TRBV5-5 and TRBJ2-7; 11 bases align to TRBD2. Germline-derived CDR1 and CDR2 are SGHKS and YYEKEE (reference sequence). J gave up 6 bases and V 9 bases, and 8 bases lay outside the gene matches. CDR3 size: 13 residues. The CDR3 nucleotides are TGTGCCACGCAACTAGCGGGAGTACCCGAGCAGTACTTC. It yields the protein CATQLAGVPEQYF.

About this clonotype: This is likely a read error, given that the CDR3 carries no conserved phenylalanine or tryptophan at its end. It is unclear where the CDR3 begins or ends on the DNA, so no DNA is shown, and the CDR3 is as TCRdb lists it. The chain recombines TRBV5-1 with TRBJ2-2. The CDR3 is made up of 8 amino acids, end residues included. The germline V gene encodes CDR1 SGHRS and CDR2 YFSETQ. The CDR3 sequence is CASNPSAG.

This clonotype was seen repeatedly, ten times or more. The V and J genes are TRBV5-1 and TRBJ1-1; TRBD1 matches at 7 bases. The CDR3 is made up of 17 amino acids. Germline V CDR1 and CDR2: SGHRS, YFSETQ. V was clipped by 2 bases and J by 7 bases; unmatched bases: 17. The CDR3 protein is CASSFTATGLGSVEAFF. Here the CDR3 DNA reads TGCGCCAGCAGCTTTACGGCGACAGGGCTTGGAAGTGTTGAAGCTTTCTTT.

The CDR3: CASSLVGIADTQYF. In DNA form, the CDR3 reads TGCGCCAGCAGCTTGGTGGGGATTGCCGATACGCAGTATTTT. This chain connects TRBV5-1 to TRBJ2-3; no clear D. The ends were cut back, 0 bases at V and 6 bases at J, with 11 bases in the middle. The CDR3 loop spans 14 amino acids. In germline, CDR1 is SGHRS, CDR2 YFSETQ. Looking up the rest from reference TRBV5-1 and TRBJ2-3 gives the full variable domain: KAGVTQTPRYLIKTRGQQVTLSCSPISGHRSVSWYQQTPGQGLQFLFEYFSETQRNKGNFPGRFSGRQFSNSRSEMNVSTLELGDSALYLCASSLVGIADTQYFGPGTRLTVL.

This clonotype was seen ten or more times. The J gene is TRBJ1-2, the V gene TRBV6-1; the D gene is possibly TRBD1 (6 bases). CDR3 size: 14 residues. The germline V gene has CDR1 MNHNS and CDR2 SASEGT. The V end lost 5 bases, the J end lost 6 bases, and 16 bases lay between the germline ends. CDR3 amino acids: CASSSAAGVHGYTF. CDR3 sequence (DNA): TGTGCCAGCAGTTCGGCGGCAGGGGTACATGGCTACACCTTC.

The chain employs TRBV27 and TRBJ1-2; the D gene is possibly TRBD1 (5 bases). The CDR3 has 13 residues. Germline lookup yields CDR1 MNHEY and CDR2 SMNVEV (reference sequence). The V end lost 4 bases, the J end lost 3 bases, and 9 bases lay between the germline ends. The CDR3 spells CASSSGGHYGYTF. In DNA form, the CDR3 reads TGTGCCAGCAGTTCGGGGGGACACTATGGCTACACCTTC.